These T cell receptor beta chains were read from a single sample in a study of blood T cell repertoires in COVID-19. Here immunoSEQ multiplex PCR was the method, and the copy in TCRdb shows in-frame clones only, minus some. The sample lists 65,000 or so clones, about 88% occurring once. The sequenced material came from peripheral blood. These receptors were taken from a man aged 55 to 70 with acute or convalescent COVID-19. Each CDR3 is given with its conserved first and last residue. Each record gives: clone size, V gene, D gene, J gene, CDR3 DNA, CDR3 protein. A D gene is named only where the DNA matches it firmly. A row's size may be missing; if present it is once, few, many or a size class.

abundance: .
v_gene: TRBV10-3
d_gene: TRBD1
j_gene: TRBJ1-2
CDR3nt: TGTGCCATCAGTGAAACGAGACAGGGTGGAACGTACTATGGCTACACCTTC
CDR3aa: CAISETRQGGTYYGYTF

abundance: .
v_gene: TRBV13
d_gene: TRBD1
j_gene: TRBJ2-7
CDR3nt: TGTGCCAGCAGCATCCGGGACAGGGTCAACGAGCAGTACTTC
CDR3aa: CASSIRDRVNEQYF

abundance: .
v_gene: TRBV9
d_gene: .
j_gene: TRBJ1-2
CDR3nt: TGTGCCAGCAGCGTTGACACGAACTATGGCTACACCTTC
CDR3aa: CASSVDTNYGYTF

abundance: .
v_gene: TRBV27
d_gene: .
j_gene: TRBJ1-5
CDR3nt: TGTGCCAGCAGTACCTCACAGGGTGAGGGTCAGCCCCAGCATTTT
CDR3aa: CASSTSQGEGQPQHF

abundance: .
v_gene: TRBV11-3
d_gene: TRBD1
j_gene: TRBJ2-7
CDR3nt: TGTGCCAGCAGCTTAAGAAAGGGACAGAGGACCTACGAGCAGTACTTC
CDR3aa: CASSLRKGQRTYEQYF

abundance: .
v_gene: TRBV5-1
d_gene: .
j_gene: TRBJ1-2
CDR3nt: TGCGCCAGCAGCTTGCTCCCCTTGGCAGACTCTTTTCGCTATGGCTACACCTTC
CDR3aa: CASSLLPLADSFRYGYTF

abundance: .
v_gene: TRBV6-1
d_gene: TRBD1
j_gene: TRBJ1-2
CDR3nt: TGTGCCAGCAGTGAAAGGCCGGGACAGGGCACCACCCCGTATGGCTACACCTTC
CDR3aa: CASSERPGQGTTPYGYTF

abundance: .
v_gene: TRBV11-1
d_gene: .
j_gene: TRBJ1-2
CDR3nt: TGTGCCAGCAGCTTAGTAGTAACTTGGGCCTATGGCTACACCTTC
CDR3aa: CASSLVVTWAYGYTF

abundance: .
v_gene: TRBV30
d_gene: TRBD1
j_gene: TRBJ1-2
CDR3nt: TGTGCCTCAACGCCCGGGACAGGGAACTATGGCTACACCTTC
CDR3aa: CASTPGTGNYGYTF

abundance: .
v_gene: TRBV11-2
d_gene: .
j_gene: TRBJ2-1
CDR3nt: TGTGCCAGCAGCTTAGATCGGGTGGGCAGGGTAACCTACAATGAGCAGTTCTTC
CDR3aa: CASSLDRVGRVTYNEQFF

abundance: .
v_gene: TRBV5-8
d_gene: .
j_gene: TRBJ1-6
CDR3nt: TGTGCCAGCAGCTTGGGAGGTAGCTCCTATAATTCACCCCTCCACTTT
CDR3aa: CASSLGGSSYNSPLHF

abundance: once
v_gene: TRBV12-3/TRBV12-4
d_gene: .
j_gene: TRBJ1-5
CDR3nt: TGTGCCAGCAGGCGACTCAATCAGCCCCAGCATTTT
CDR3aa: CASRRLNQPQHF

abundance: .
v_gene: TRBV5-1
d_gene: .
j_gene: TRBJ1-4
CDR3nt: TGCGCCAGCAGCTTTGGGTTTGGAGGGACTGAAAAACTGTTTTTT
CDR3aa: CASSFGFGGTEKLFF

abundance: .
v_gene: TRBV29-1
d_gene: .
j_gene: TRBJ1-5
CDR3nt: TGCAGCGTTCGGGAGGACGGCAATCAGCCCCAGCATTTT
CDR3aa: CSVREDGNQPQHF

abundance: .
v_gene: TRBV2
d_gene: .
j_gene: TRBJ1-2
CDR3nt: TGTGCCAGCAGTGATACTACGTATGGCTACACCTTC
CDR3aa: CASSDTTYGYTF

abundance: .
v_gene: TRBV2
d_gene: .
j_gene: TRBJ1-1
CDR3nt: TGTGCCAGCAGGAGAGGTACTGAAGCTTTCTTT
CDR3aa: CASRRGTEAFF

abundance: .
v_gene: TRBV10-3
d_gene: .
j_gene: TRBJ1-2
CDR3nt: TGTGCCATCAGTGAGTCTTCGAGCTATGGCTACACCTTC
CDR3aa: CAISESSSYGYTF

abundance: .
v_gene: TRBV13
d_gene: TRBD1
j_gene: TRBJ1-3
CDR3nt: TGTGCCAGCAGCGGAAACAGGGGCAGAAACACCATATATTTT
CDR3aa: CASSGNRGRNTIYF

abundance: few
v_gene: TRBV7-2
d_gene: .
j_gene: TRBJ2-7
CDR3nt: TGTGCCAGCAGCTTATTGGCCCCCACCCCCTACGAGCAGTACTTC
CDR3aa: CASSLLAPTPYEQYF

abundance: .
v_gene: TRBV4-2
d_gene: .
j_gene: TRBJ1-6
CDR3nt: TGTGCCAGCAGCCCAAGAGGCAGGGACAATAATTCACCCCTCCACTTT
CDR3aa: CASSPRGRDNNSPLHF

abundance: .
v_gene: TRBV10-3
d_gene: .
j_gene: TRBJ2-7
CDR3nt: TGTGCCATCAAAGAGGGCCAGGCCGACGAGCAGTACTTC
CDR3aa: CAIKEGQADEQYF

abundance: .
v_gene: TRBV10-1
d_gene: .
j_gene: TRBJ2-1
CDR3nt: TGCGCCAGGAAAGACAGCGACTCCTACAATGAGCAGTTCTTC
CDR3aa: CARKDSDSYNEQFF

abundance: .
v_gene: TRBV6-5
d_gene: .
j_gene: TRBJ1-1
CDR3nt: TGTGCCAGTGGAGGCCTTAGAGAAGCTTTCTTT
CDR3aa: CASGGLREAFF

abundance: .
v_gene: TRBV9
d_gene: .
j_gene: TRBJ1-1
CDR3nt: TGTGCCAGCAGCGTTCCCTGGGCTCCGACTGAAGCTTTCTTT
CDR3aa: CASSVPWAPTEAFF

abundance: .
v_gene: TRBV5-4
d_gene: TRBD1
j_gene: TRBJ1-1
CDR3nt: TGTGCCAGCAGCGATAGGGACAGGGACCGAAAGTGGGTTTTC
CDR3aa: CASSDRDRDRKWVF

abundance: .
v_gene: TRBV19
d_gene: .
j_gene: TRBJ2-1
CDR3nt: TGTGCCAGTACGGGCAGGGGTGTTGGCAATGAGCAGTTCTTC
CDR3aa: CASTGRGVGNEQFF

abundance: .
v_gene: TRBV7-9
d_gene: .
j_gene: TRBJ2-7
CDR3nt: TGTGCCAGCAGCTTACTACAGTCGGCCTACGAGCAGTACTTC
CDR3aa: CASSLLQSAYEQYF

abundance: .
v_gene: TRBV2
d_gene: TRBD1
j_gene: TRBJ1-5
CDR3nt: TGTGCCAGCAGTGGTAGTACAGGGGACCAGCCCCAGCATTTT
CDR3aa: CASSGSTGDQPQHF

abundance: .
v_gene: TRBV5-5
d_gene: .
j_gene: TRBJ1-1
CDR3nt: TGTGCCAGCACCTCGGGGGGAGACACTGAAGCTTTCTTT
CDR3aa: CASTSGGDTEAFF

abundance: .
v_gene: TRBV19
d_gene: TRBD2
j_gene: TRBJ2-5
CDR3nt: TGTGCCAGTAGTATTATTAGCGGGGGCCCCCGGGAGACCCAGTACTTC
CDR3aa: CASSIISGGPRETQYF

abundance: .
v_gene: TRBV2
d_gene: .
j_gene: TRBJ1-3
CDR3nt: TGTGCCAGCAGTTCTACCGCCTCTGGAAACACCATATATTTT
CDR3aa: CASSSTASGNTIYF

abundance: .
v_gene: TRBV5-4
d_gene: .
j_gene: TRBJ1-1
CDR3nt: TGTGCCAGCAGCTCAGCAGCCAGGAGTCAGGGGGCTTTCTTT
CDR3aa: CASSSAARSQGAFF

abundance: .
v_gene: TRBV6-1
d_gene: .
j_gene: TRBJ1-2
CDR3nt: TGTGCCAGCAGTGAAGCATCCCAGTACTATGGCTACACCTTC
CDR3aa: CASSEASQYYGYTF

abundance: few
v_gene: TRBV2
d_gene: .
j_gene: TRBJ2-2
CDR3nt: TGTGCCAGCAGTCCAGGGGTCGGGGAGCTGTTTTTT
CDR3aa: CASSPGVGELFF

abundance: .
v_gene: TRBV2
d_gene: .
j_gene: TRBJ1-6
CDR3nt: TGTGCCAGCAGCCGGGACACCTATAATTCACCCCTCCACTTT
CDR3aa: CASSRDTYNSPLHF

abundance: .
v_gene: TRBV13
d_gene: .
j_gene: TRBJ1-1
CDR3nt: TGTGCCAGCGGACCGCGGGGGGTACAGGGCACTGAAGCTTTCTTT
CDR3aa: CASGPRGVQGTEAFF

abundance: .
v_gene: TRBV19
d_gene: .
j_gene: TRBJ1-5
CDR3nt: TGTGCCAGTAGTATGGGGGACAATCCCCTTCAGCCCCAGCATTTT
CDR3aa: CASSMGDNPLQPQHF

abundance: .
v_gene: TRBV5-1
d_gene: TRBD1
j_gene: TRBJ2-7
CDR3nt: TGCGCCAGCGCAGACAGGGGGTTCCTCGGCGAGCAGTACTTC
CDR3aa: CASADRGFLGEQYF

abundance: .
v_gene: TRBV11-2
d_gene: TRBD2
j_gene: TRBJ2-7
CDR3nt: TGTGCCAGCAGCAAAACTAGCGGGGAAGACTACGAGCAGTACTTC
CDR3aa: CASSKTSGEDYEQYF

abundance: .
v_gene: TRBV2
d_gene: .
j_gene: TRBJ2-5
CDR3nt: TGTGCCAGCAGTGAGCAGGACAGTTTCGGGACCCAGTACTTC
CDR3aa: CASSEQDSFGTQYF

abundance: .
v_gene: TRBV24-1
d_gene: .
j_gene: TRBJ2-7
CDR3nt: TGTGCCACCAGTGATCGGGGTTCCTACGAGCAGTACTTC
CDR3aa: CATSDRGSYEQYF

abundance: .
v_gene: TRBV5-1
d_gene: TRBD1
j_gene: TRBJ1-1
CDR3nt: TGCGCCAGCAGTGCCGGGCAGGGGGCGAACACTGAAGCTTTCTTT
CDR3aa: CASSAGQGANTEAFF

abundance: .
v_gene: TRBV13
d_gene: TRBD2
j_gene: TRBJ2-6
CDR3nt: TGTGCCAGCAGCCGACGACTAGCGGGGATCCTGAACTCTGGGGCCAACGTCCTGACTTTC
CDR3aa: CASSRRLAGILNSGANVLTF

abundance: .
v_gene: TRBV6-1
d_gene: TRBD1
j_gene: TRBJ2-7
CDR3nt: TGTGCCAGCAGTGAAACCCCACAGGGGCCGTACGAGCAGTACTTC
CDR3aa: CASSETPQGPYEQYF

abundance: once
v_gene: TRBV5-5
d_gene: .
j_gene: TRBJ2-5
CDR3nt: TGTGCCAGCAGCTTAGGCAGGGATAAGACCCAGTACTTC
CDR3aa: CASSLGRDKTQYF

abundance: .
v_gene: TRBV5-1
d_gene: .
j_gene: TRBJ1-1
CDR3nt: TGCGCCAGCAGCACTTCCAGGGGTGTGAACACTGAAGCTTTCTTT
CDR3aa: CASSTSRGVNTEAFF

abundance: .
v_gene: TRBV25-1
d_gene: TRBD1
j_gene: TRBJ1-1
CDR3nt: TGTGCCAGCAGTGGACAGGGGGTCACTGAAGCTTTCTTT
CDR3aa: CASSGQGVTEAFF

abundance: .
v_gene: TRBV24-1
d_gene: TRBD1
j_gene: TRBJ2-2
CDR3nt: TGTGCCACCAGTGATCCCCCGGGACAGGGGGCGGACGGGGAGCTGTTTTTT
CDR3aa: CATSDPPGQGADGELFF

abundance: once
v_gene: TRBV6-4
d_gene: .
j_gene: TRBJ2-1
CDR3nt: TGTGCCAGCAGTGATCGTCGGGATGAGGGGGAATCCTACAATGAGCAGTTCTTC
CDR3aa: CASSDRRDEGESYNEQFF

abundance: .
v_gene: TRBV7-8
d_gene: TRBD2
j_gene: TRBJ2-3
CDR3nt: TGTGCCAGCAGCTCCCTAGCGGGGGGTAGCACAGATACGCAGTATTTT
CDR3aa: CASSSLAGGSTDTQYF

abundance: .
v_gene: TRBV3-1/TRBV3-2
d_gene: .
j_gene: TRBJ1-6
CDR3nt: TGTGCCAGCAGCTACACGATTCTTTCACCCCTCCACTTT
CDR3aa: CASSYTILSPLHF

abundance: .
v_gene: TRBV19
d_gene: .
j_gene: TRBJ2-3
CDR3nt: TGTGCCAGTGATGCAGGGGCGCGTACGCAGTATTTT
CDR3aa: CASDAGARTQYF

abundance: .
v_gene: TRBV7-2
d_gene: .
j_gene: TRBJ1-5
CDR3nt: TGTGCCAGCAGCTTAGTGGCAGGGGATCAGCCCCAGCATTTT
CDR3aa: CASSLVAGDQPQHF

abundance: .
v_gene: TRBV25-1
d_gene: .
j_gene: TRBJ2-2
CDR3nt: TGTGCCAGCAGTTCCGGGACTCTCACCGGGGAGCTGTTTTTT
CDR3aa: CASSSGTLTGELFF

abundance: .
v_gene: TRBV9
d_gene: .
j_gene: TRBJ2-1
CDR3nt: TGTGCCAGCAGCCCGGGAACGACTATTTCGTTCTTC
CDR3aa: CASSPGTTISFF

abundance: .
v_gene: TRBV5-1
d_gene: TRBD2
j_gene: TRBJ2-1
CDR3nt: TGCGCCAGCACCTCTGGGAGCGGGGGAACTAGACAGGTCTTC
CDR3aa: CASTSGSGGTRQVF

abundance: .
v_gene: TRBV5-4
d_gene: TRBD1
j_gene: TRBJ1-1
CDR3nt: TGTGCCAGCAGCACTGGGACAGGGAGAACTGAAGCTTTCTTT
CDR3aa: CASSTGTGRTEAFF

abundance: .
v_gene: TRBV7-2
d_gene: TRBD1
j_gene: TRBJ1-2
CDR3nt: TGTGCCAGCAGCTTGGTATCAACAGGGGGCTGGCGGGGCTACACCTTC
CDR3aa: CASSLVSTGGWRGYTF